The source of this TCR beta chain is a study of blood T cell repertoires in COVID-19. The wider study: Both acute and convalescent COVID-19 samples were obtained from the United States, Italy and Spain.

V was clipped by 3 bases and J by 2 bases; unmatched bases: 6. Germline CDR1 and CDR2: MGHRA and YSYEKL. CDR3 length: 15 amino acids. Authors' processing steps: Estimation of nucleated cell counts relied on the amplification of reference gene primers. Sequencing used immunoSEQ multiplex PCR; TCRdb keeps in-frame clones, though not all of them. The V and J calls and clone size come from that table; D and trimming were worked out from the DNA. The repertoire holds approximately 150,000 clones, 65% to 90% seen once, with about 7.8% in the top ten. This sequence was found in a woman between 50 and 59 years old in a cohort sampled during active or convalescent COVID-19. The chain links TRBV4-1 to TRBJ1-1; 7 bases line up with TRBD1. The sequenced sample consisted of peripheral blood. Here the CDR3 DNA reads TGCGCCAGCAGCCAGGCACAGGGGCTTAACACTGAAGCTTTCTTT. Translation gives CASSQAQGLNTEAFF.